Each of the 20 T cell receptor beta chains below was sequenced from the same sample in a study of T cells in Graves' hyperthyroidism and ophthalmopathy. Amplification yielded TCR beta CDR3 regions, with RNA transcripts as the source. HTBI primers drove first-round RT-PCR of the TCR CDR3. MiXCR, applied by TCRdb to the multiplex PCR reads, yields one record per CDR3 protein. The sample lists hundreds of thousands of distinct CDR3 sequences; 12% to 15% were seen once. Material: blood. These receptors all stem from a woman aged 18 to 35 with Graves' hyperthyroidism.

In its sample, this clonotype was seen many times. The chain employs TRBV6-1 and TRBJ2-7; 10 nucleotides align to TRBD1. The CDR3 has 15 residues. The trim removed 4 bases at V and 3 bases at J, leaving 6 bases unmatched. The germline CDR1 and CDR2 sequences are MNHNS and SASEGT. The CDR3 region has the DNA TGTGCCAGCAGTGCCCCGGGACAGGGGAACTACGAGCAGTACTTC. Protein product: CASSAPGQGNYEQYF.

This chain uses TRBV4-2 with TRBJ2-2; the match to TRBD1 covers 8 bases. This CDR3 region has 17 residues. Germline CDR1 reads LGHNA; CDR2 reads YNFKEQ. J lost 6 bases, V lost 0 bases, and 9 bases had no gene match. CDR3 in amino acids: CASSQDVTGGVAGELFF. In DNA, the CDR3 is TGTGCCAGCAGCCAAGACGTAACAGGGGGAGTCGCCGGGGAGCTGTTTTTT.

This clonotype was counted many times. The chain joins TRBV11-2 to TRBJ1-1, with D perhaps matching TRBD1 (6 bases). Trimming removed 4 bases from V and 4 bases from J, with 19 bases in between. Germline V gene sequence: CDR1 SGHAT, CDR2 FQNNGV. The CDR3 loop spans 16 amino acids. CDR3 DNA: TGTGCCAGCAGCTCCCTGACGGGGAGGGGGTCCACTGAAGCTTTCTTT. Residues: CASSSLTGRGSTEAFF.

This clonotype was seen repeatedly, ten times or more. The chain carries TRBV30 and TRBJ2-1; D is unclear. Trimming shortened V by 8 bases and J by 0 bases, and 14 bases separated the two germline ends. The germline CDR1 and CDR2 sequences are GTSNPN and SVGIG (reference sequence). The CDR3 is 14 amino acids. CDR3 protein: CARSVGSSYNEQFF. DNA of the CDR3: TGTGCCCGAAGCGTCGGCAGCTCCTACAATGAGCAGTTCTTC.

The V gene is TRBV5-4, the J gene TRBJ1-1; no reliable D call. There are 16 residues in the CDR3. V shed 0 bases and J shed 0 bases, with 12 bases lying between them. Germline V gene lookup returns CDR1 SGHNT and CDR2 YYREEE (reference sequence). This CDR3 is CASSLGNSLMNTEAFF. The CDR3 coding sequence is TGTGCCAGCAGCTTGGGGAACAGCCTTATGAACACTGAAGCTTTCTTT.

The rearrangement uses TRBV6-2 or TRBV6-3 and TRBJ2-1, with TRBD2 as a possible D gene (6 bases). The V end was cut by 0 bases, the J end by 1 base, with 10 bases between. CDR1 is MNHEY and CDR2 is SVGEGT in the germline V gene. The length of the CDR3 is 16 residues. The CDR3 spells CASSYSGGKSYNEQFF. The DNA for the CDR3 is TGTGCCAGCAGTTACTCAGGCGGGAAGTCCTACAATGAGCAGTTCTTC.

The chain uses TRBV7-2 and TRBJ1-1; the D is unclear. V shed 3 bases and J shed 11 bases, with 13 bases lying between them. Germline V gene lookup returns CDR1 SGHTA and CDR2 FQGNSA. The CDR3 is made up of 12 amino acids. The CDR3 sequence: CASSFYTDGAFF. The CDR3 coding sequence is TGTGCCAGCAGCTTCTATACCGACGGGGCTTTCTTT.

To note about this clonotype: A much larger clone sits a single nucleotide away, making a read error possible. This rearrangement joins TRBV4-1 to TRBJ2-1, with D possibly TRBD2 on 6 matching bases. This CDR3 comprises 15 residues. CDR1 MGHRA and CDR2 YSYEKL come from the germline V gene. The CDR3 DNA follows: TGCACCAGCAGCCAAGTAGCGGATTCCTACAATGAGCAGTTCTTC. Residues: CTSSQVADSYNEQFF.

This clonotype was detected many times. The rearrangement uses TRBV9 and TRBJ2-3; D not resolved. CDR3 size: 15 residues. Trimming removed 0 bases at V and 6 bases at J, with 14 bases between. Germline loops: CDR1 SGDLS, CDR2 YYNGEE. CDR3: CASSVELRETDTQYF. The CDR3 DNA is TGTGCCAGCAGCGTAGAGCTCCGAGAAACGGATACGCAGTATTTT.

This clonotype was recorded at least ten times. The rearrangement uses TRBV30 and TRBJ1-1, with D uncertain. The CDR3 runs to 14 residues. The V end was cut by 3 bases, the J end by 7 bases, with 18 bases between. Germline V lookup: CDR1 GTSNPN, CDR2 SVGIG (reference sequence). The CDR3 here is CAWRIRGTSLEAFF. CDR3 DNA: TGTGCCTGGAGAATACGGGGAACTTCTCTTGAAGCTTTCTTT. The full variable domain, with the rest looked up from reference TRBV30 and TRBJ1-1, is SQTIHQWPATLVQPVGSPLSLECTVEGTSNPNLYWYRQAAGRGLQLLFYSVGIGQISSEVPQNLSASRPQDRQFILSSKKLLLSDSGFYLCAWRIRGTSLEAFFGQGTRLTVV.

This clonotype was counted between two and nine times. V is TRBV28 and J is TRBJ1-2; D call uncertain. The length of the CDR3 is 12 residues. CDR1 and CDR2 from the germline V gene are MDHEN and SYDVKM. Trimming shortened V by 6 bases and J by 4 bases, and 9 bases separated the two germline ends. This CDR3 reads CASRGRIYGYTF. The CDR3 nucleotides read TGTGCCAGCAGAGGCAGGATCTATGGCTACACCTTC.

J is TRBJ2-1 and V is TRBV6-2 or TRBV6-3; D possibly corresponds to TRBD2 (6 bases). Between the trimmed V and J ends, which lost 5 bases and 2 bases, there was a span of 16 bases. This CDR3 is 16 amino acids long. The V gene's germline CDR1 is MNHEY and CDR2 SVGEGT. CDR3 region: CASSTFLGGPYNEQFF. CDR3 DNA: TGTGCCAGCAGTACCTTCTTGGGAGGCCCCTACAATGAGCAGTTCTTC.

This clonotype occurred a few times. The chain has TRBV30 and TRBJ1-4; D is possibly TRBD1 (5 bases). Trimming pared 1 base from V and 11 bases from J, leaving 23 bases between. The CDR3 has 16 amino acids. The germline V gene has CDR1 GTSNPN and CDR2 SVGIG (reference sequence). CDR3 nucleotide sequence: TGTGCCTGGAGTGGCCTCTCGGGACGCTCTACTCACAAACTGTTTTTT. Residues: CAWSGLSGRSTHKLFF.

At least ten counts were recorded for this clonotype. The chain has TRBV18 and TRBJ1-1; the D is unclear. CDR1 and CDR2 (germline): KGHSH, LQKENI. The CDR3 is made up of 15 amino acids. Deletions cut 1 base from V and 1 base from J, with 10 bases between. DNA for the CDR3: TGTGCCAGCTCACCACAGGAGTTCCGGAACACTGAAGCTTTCTTT. It yields the protein CASSPQEFRNTEAFF.

The sample holds a few counts of this clonotype. V gene TRBV7-9 combines with J gene TRBJ2-1; D might be TRBD2 (5 bases). The CDR3 runs 14 residues. The germline gives CDR1 SEHNR, CDR2 FQNEAQ (reference sequence). V lost 5 bases, J lost 4 bases, and 12 bases lay in between. The CDR3 reads CASSPQGLYNEQFF. As DNA, the CDR3 is TGTGCCAGCAGCCCCCAAGGACTTTACAATGAGCAGTTCTTC.

Concerning this clonotype: A much larger clone differs from this one at a single base, so this may be a read error. The V gene is TRBV7-9, the J gene TRBJ2-7, with 9 bases identical to TRBD2. The CDR3 has 15 amino acids. Germline CDR1 is SEHNR and CDR2 is FQNEAQ (reference sequence). The CDR3 DNA reads TGTGCCAGCAGCCGAGCGGGGGGCCCCTTCTACGAGCAGCACTTC. Protein sequence: CASSRAGGPFYEQHF.

This clonotype was counted ten times or more. The J gene is TRBJ2-1, the V gene TRBV7-8; TRBD2 matches 7 bases. The V gene's germline CDR1 is SGHVS and CDR2 FQNEAQ. V lost 6 bases, J lost 4 bases, and 12 bases stayed unmatched. CDR3 length: 16 amino acids. The CDR3 DNA reads TGTGCCAGCAGACCGCGGCGGGAGTCTCGGTACAATGAGCAGTTCTTC. It codes for CASRPRRESRYNEQFF.

As DNA, the CDR3 is TGCAGCGTGAAAACGACTCCTAACAATGAGCAGTTCTTC. Translation: CSVKTTPNNEQFF. This rearrangement joins TRBV29-1 to TRBJ2-1; unclear D gene. CDR3 size: 13 residues. Per the germline V gene, CDR1 is SQVTM and CDR2 is ANQGSEA. V lost 6 bases and J lost 5, with 14 bases in between.

In its sample, this clonotype was seen many times. The chain recombines TRBV20-1 with TRBJ2-7, with a possible D match to TRBD1 (6 bases). The CDR3 is 13 amino acids. V lost 6 bases and J 1 base, leaving 13 bases between the germline ends. Looked up from germline, CDR1 is DFQATT and CDR2 is SNEGSKA (reference sequence). The CDR3 sequence: CSAPYRESYEQYF. DNA for the CDR3: TGCAGTGCGCCCTACAGGGAGTCCTACGAGCAGTACTTC.

This chain uses TRBV6-7 with TRBJ2-7; a possible D gene is TRBD2 (6 bases). TRBV6-7 is marked as an open reading frame, function uncertain. V gave up 2 bases and J gave up 5 bases, with 25 bases separating them. This CDR3 is 18 amino acids long. The CDR3: CASSYPCRPGTDADEQYF. The CDR3 DNA reads TGTGCCAGCAGTTACCCTTGTCGGCCAGGGACTGACGCGGACGAGCAGTACTTC.